The rows below give T cell receptor beta chains drawn from one sample of a study of blood T cell repertoires in COVID-19. Produced via immunoSEQ multiplex PCR; TCRdb's table is partial and in-frame only. The table shows over 150,000 clones, with around nine tenths occurring only once. The sample comprised peripheral blood. Every receptor here comes from a man aged 50 or older with acute or convalescent COVID-19. The CDR3 runs from the conserved cysteine through the conserved F or W. The D gene is left open where the match is weak. Not every row has a clone size; where given, it reads once, few, many or a size class.

d_call	clone_size	v_call	j_call	cdr3_aa	cdr3_nt
TRBD2	once	TRBV5-6	TRBJ2-3	CASSLRTSGNTQYF	TGTGCCAGCAGCCTGCGGACTAGCGGAAATACGCAGTATTTT
.	once	TRBV14	TRBJ2-1	CASSQGGILQIYNEQFF	TGTGCCAGCAGCCAAGGAGGAATCTTGCAGATATACAATGAGCAGTTCTTC
TRBD1	.	TRBV5-5	TRBJ1-1	CASSRGQSNTEAFF	TGTGCCAGCAGTCGGGGACAGTCGAACACTGAAGCTTTCTTT
TRBD1	.	TRBV6-2/TRBV6-3	TRBJ1-5	CASSARDRNQPQHF	TGTGCCAGCAGCGCAAGGGACAGAAATCAGCCCCAGCATTTT
TRBD1	.	TRBV4-2	TRBJ1-2	CASSQARGLDYGYTF	TGTGCCAGCAGCCAGGCCAGGGGGCTTGACTATGGCTACACCTTC
TRBD1	.	TRBV6-5	TRBJ2-1	CASSYFGTGHNEQFF	TGTGCCAGCAGTTACTTCGGGACAGGGCACAATGAGCAGTTCTTC
TRBD1	.	TRBV27	TRBJ1-5	CASSPSGGNQPQHF	TGTGCCAGCAGCCCATCAGGGGGTAATCAGCCCCAGCATTTT
TRBD1	.	TRBV28	TRBJ1-6	CASRSTGEVVQYSPLHF	TGTGCCAGCAGATCAACAGGGGAGGTGGTCCAGTATTCACCCCTCCACTTT
.	.	TRBV5-4	TRBJ2-1	CASSWGPTDEQFF	TGTGCCAGCAGCTGGGGCCCCACCGATGAGCAGTTCTTC
TRBD1	.	TRBV5-4	TRBJ2-5	CASSSSTGAGETQYF	TGTGCCAGCAGCTCGTCGACAGGGGCAGGGGAGACCCAGTACTTC
TRBD1	.	TRBV7-9	TRBJ2-1	CASSLGTGFLGPYNEQFF	TGTGCCAGCAGCTTAGGGACAGGGTTCCTCGGACCTTACAATGAGCAGTTCTTC
.	.	TRBV7-9	TRBJ2-5	CASSLDVGRSRETQYF	TGTGCCAGCAGCTTAGATGTGGGCCGCTCCCGGGAGACCCAGTACTTC
.	.	TRBV7-9	TRBJ1-4	CASGGPLDSNEKLFF	TGTGCCAGCGGGGGCCCCCTCGATTCTAATGAAAAACTGTTTTTT
.	.	TRBV6-2/TRBV6-3	TRBJ2-1	CASSTSYNEQFF	TGTGCCAGCAGTACATCCTACAATGAGCAGTTCTTC
.	.	TRBV7-2	TRBJ2-7	CASSFSAGVYEQYF	TGTGCCAGCAGCTTTTCGGCAGGGGTCTACGAGCAGTACTTC
.	.	TRBV4-1	TRBJ2-7	CASSQAAGYEQYF	TGCGCCAGCAGCCAAGCCGCCGGCTACGAGCAGTACTTC
TRBD1	.	TRBV5-1	TRBJ2-3	CASSLDGQGVMDTQYF	TGCGCCAGCAGCTTGGACGGACAGGGGGTCATGGATACGCAGTATTTT
TRBD2	.	TRBV7-2	TRBJ2-5	CASSLTGGQETQYF	TGTGCCAGCAGCTTAACGGGGGGGCAAGAGACCCAGTACTTC
TRBD2	.	TRBV28	TRBJ2-5	CASSLGTSGRPEQETQYF	TGTGCCAGCAGCCTGGGCACTAGCGGGAGGCCGGAACAAGAGACCCAGTACTTC
.	.	TRBV10-2	TRBJ2-6	CASSESNPTGSGANVLTF	TGCGCCAGCAGTGAGTCGAATCCAACAGGGTCTGGGGCCAACGTCCTGACTTTC
TRBD1	.	TRBV27	TRBJ1-4	CASSSHRDSYNEKLFF	TGTGCCAGCAGTTCTCACCGGGACAGCTATAATGAAAAACTGTTTTTT
TRBD2	.	TRBV18	TRBJ2-1	CASSLGVAGYNEQFF	TGTGCCAGCTCACTGGGGGTAGCGGGATACAATGAGCAGTTCTTC
.	.	TRBV6-1	TRBJ2-5	CASSELGPFLGETQYF	TGTGCCAGCAGTGAGCTGGGCCCATTTTTAGGAGAGACCCAGTACTTC
.	.	TRBV5-1	TRBJ2-2	CASNSDGEANTGELFF	TGCGCCAGTAACTCCGATGGCGAGGCGAACACCGGGGAGCTGTTTTTT
.	.	TRBV7-9	TRBJ2-5	CASSLAGDETQYF	TGTGCCAGCAGCTTAGCCGGGGATGAGACCCAGTACTTC
.	.	TRBV7-9	TRBJ2-1	CASSFPRDRANEQFF	TGTGCCAGCAGCTTCCCGCGGGACCGAGCAAATGAGCAGTTCTTC
TRBD1	.	TRBV19	TRBJ1-1	CASTPGQGKNTEAFF	TGTGCCAGTACTCCGGGACAGGGCAAGAACACTGAAGCTTTCTTT
TRBD1	.	TRBV5-1	TRBJ2-7	CASSDRGARYEQYF	TGCGCCAGCAGCGACAGGGGGGCGCGCTACGAGCAGTACTTC
.	.	TRBV5-6	TRBJ2-7	CASSLEEEQYF	TGTGCCAGCAGCTTGGAAGAGGAGCAGTACTTC
.	.	TRBV15	TRBJ2-7	CATSGGSYEQYF	TGTGCCACCAGCGGGGGGTCCTACGAGCAGTACTTC
.	.	TRBV23-1	TRBJ1-2	CASSIPQGGYGYTF	TGCGCCAGCAGTATCCCACAGGGTGGTTATGGCTACACCTTC
.	.	TRBV7-9	TRBJ1-2	CASSSLARLYGYTF	TGTGCCAGCAGCTCGCTAGCCAGACTCTATGGCTACACCTTC
TRBD1	.	TRBV10-3	TRBJ2-2	CAISVTTGVGAGELFF	TGTGCCATCAGTGTTACGACAGGGGTCGGGGCCGGGGAGCTGTTTTTT
TRBD1	.	TRBV28	TRBJ2-2	CASSSQGETGELFF	TGTGCCAGCAGTTCACAGGGGGAGACCGGGGAGCTGTTTTTT
.	.	TRBV10-3	TRBJ1-1	CAISAGDKMNTEAFF	TGTGCCATCAGTGCGGGGGATAAGATGAACACTGAAGCTTTCTTT
TRBD1	.	TRBV2	TRBJ1-4	CASKSGGINEKLFF	TGTGCTAGCAAATCAGGGGGAATTAATGAAAAACTGTTTTTT
.	.	TRBV19	TRBJ2-6	CASRFSGANVLTF	TGTGCCAGTCGTTTCTCTGGGGCCAACGTCCTGACTTTC
.	.	TRBV10-3	TRBJ2-6	CAISRTARSGANVLTF	TGTGCCATCAGTCGGACAGCCCGCTCTGGGGCCAACGTCCTGACTTTC
.	.	TRBV12-3/TRBV12-4	TRBJ1-2	CASSLQANYGYTF	TGTGCCAGCAGTCTACAGGCTAACTATGGCTACACCTTC
.	.	TRBV28	TRBJ1-1	CASSLDRWAEAFF	TGTGCCAGCAGTTTAGACAGGTGGGCTGAAGCTTTCTTT
TRBD2	.	TRBV29-1	TRBJ2-2	CSVAGGGRPGELFF	TGCAGCGTTGCCGGGGGAGGGAGACCCGGGGAGCTGTTTTTT
.	.	TRBV27	TRBJ1-5	CASSSQGLNQPQHF	TGTGCCAGCAGTTCACAGGGTCTGAACCAGCCCCAGCATTTT
TRBD1	.	TRBV6-6	TRBJ1-2	CASSYGTGGGYTF	TGTGCCAGCAGTTACGGGACAGGGGGTGGCTACACCTTC
.	.	TRBV11-3	TRBJ1-1	CASSVNYGTEAFF	TGTGCCAGCAGCGTAAACTATGGCACTGAAGCTTTCTTT
TRBD1	.	TRBV10-3	TRBJ2-7	CAIKNIPGQGNEQYF	TGTGCCATCAAAAACATTCCGGGACAGGGGAACGAGCAGTACTTC
.	.	TRBV9	TRBJ1-2	CASSVVEGVTF	TGTGCCAGCAGCGTAGTTGAGGGTGTAACCTTC
TRBD1	once	TRBV30	TRBJ1-6	CAWSPPGQDSPLHF	TGTGCCTGGAGTCCACCGGGACAGGATTCACCCCTCCACTTT
TRBD1	.	TRBV2	TRBJ1-1	CASAIGQGATEAFF	TGTGCCAGCGCGATAGGACAGGGAGCAACTGAAGCTTTCTTT
TRBD2	.	TRBV5-1	TRBJ2-5	CARSGGGLAGQETQYF	TGCGCCCGCAGCGGGGGGGGACTAGCGGGCCAAGAGACCCAGTACTTC
.	.	TRBV18	TRBJ2-7	CASSPEPGLDYEQYF	TGTGCCAGCTCACCGGAGCCGGGTCTTGACTACGAGCAGTACTTC